Reported below is one TCR beta chain. The antigen remains unidentified. The sample is drawn from a study of T cell repertoires in cytomegalovirus infection. Points from the study as a whole: Ex vivo, HLA-C-restricted CMV-specific TCR beta clonotypes prevailed over the rest of the response.

TCRdb reprocessed the reads via MiXCR and lists one record per CDR3 protein. The data show approximately 750,000 distinct CDR3 sequences, with 35% seen just once and around 3% held by the top ten. Germline lookup yields CDR1 MDHEN and CDR2 SYDVKM. V lost 2 bases, J lost 2 bases, and 12 bases lay in between. The CDR3 is made up of 15 amino acids. The V gene is TRBV28, the J gene TRBJ1-2; no clear D gene. This receptor was identified in a human donor in good health (CMV status not recorded). Some clones in this sample may be carry-over from other donors' samples. The sample consisted of PBMCs. CDR3 in DNA: TGTGCCAGCAGTTTAGCAGATCCGGGGAACTATGGCTACACCTTC. As protein: CASSLADPGNYGYTF.